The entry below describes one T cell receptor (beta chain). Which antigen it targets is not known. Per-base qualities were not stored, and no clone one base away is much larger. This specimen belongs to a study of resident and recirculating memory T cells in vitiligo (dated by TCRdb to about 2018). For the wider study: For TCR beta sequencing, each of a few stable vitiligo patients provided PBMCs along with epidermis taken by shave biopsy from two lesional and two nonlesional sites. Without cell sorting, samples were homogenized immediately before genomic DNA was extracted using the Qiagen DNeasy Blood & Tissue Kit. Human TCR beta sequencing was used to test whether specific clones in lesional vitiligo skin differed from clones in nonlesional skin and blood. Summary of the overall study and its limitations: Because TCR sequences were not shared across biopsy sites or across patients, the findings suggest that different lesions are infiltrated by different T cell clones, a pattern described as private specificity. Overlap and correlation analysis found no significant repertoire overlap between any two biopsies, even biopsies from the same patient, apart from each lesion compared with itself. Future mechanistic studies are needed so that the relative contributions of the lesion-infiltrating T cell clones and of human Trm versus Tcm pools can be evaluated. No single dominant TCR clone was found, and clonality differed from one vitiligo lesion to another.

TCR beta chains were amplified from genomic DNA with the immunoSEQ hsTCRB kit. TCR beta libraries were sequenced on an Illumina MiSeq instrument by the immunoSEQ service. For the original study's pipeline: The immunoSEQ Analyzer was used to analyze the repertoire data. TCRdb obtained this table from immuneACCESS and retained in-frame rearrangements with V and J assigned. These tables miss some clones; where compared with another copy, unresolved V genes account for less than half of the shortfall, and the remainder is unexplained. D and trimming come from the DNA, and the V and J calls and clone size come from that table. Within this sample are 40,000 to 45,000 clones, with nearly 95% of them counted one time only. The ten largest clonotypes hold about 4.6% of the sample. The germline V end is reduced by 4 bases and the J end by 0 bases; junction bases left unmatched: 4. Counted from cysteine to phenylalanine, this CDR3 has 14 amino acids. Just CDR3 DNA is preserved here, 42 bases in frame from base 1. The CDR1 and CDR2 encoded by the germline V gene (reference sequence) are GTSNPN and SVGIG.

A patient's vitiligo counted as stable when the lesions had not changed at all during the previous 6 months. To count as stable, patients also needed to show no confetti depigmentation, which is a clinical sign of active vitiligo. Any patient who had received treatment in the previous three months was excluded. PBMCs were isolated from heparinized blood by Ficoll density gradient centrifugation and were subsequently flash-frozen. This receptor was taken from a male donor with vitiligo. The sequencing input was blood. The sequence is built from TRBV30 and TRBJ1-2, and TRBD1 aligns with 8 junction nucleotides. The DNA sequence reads TGTGCCTGGACTCAGGGGGCGTCTAACTATGGCTACACCTTC. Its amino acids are CAWTQGASNYGYTF.